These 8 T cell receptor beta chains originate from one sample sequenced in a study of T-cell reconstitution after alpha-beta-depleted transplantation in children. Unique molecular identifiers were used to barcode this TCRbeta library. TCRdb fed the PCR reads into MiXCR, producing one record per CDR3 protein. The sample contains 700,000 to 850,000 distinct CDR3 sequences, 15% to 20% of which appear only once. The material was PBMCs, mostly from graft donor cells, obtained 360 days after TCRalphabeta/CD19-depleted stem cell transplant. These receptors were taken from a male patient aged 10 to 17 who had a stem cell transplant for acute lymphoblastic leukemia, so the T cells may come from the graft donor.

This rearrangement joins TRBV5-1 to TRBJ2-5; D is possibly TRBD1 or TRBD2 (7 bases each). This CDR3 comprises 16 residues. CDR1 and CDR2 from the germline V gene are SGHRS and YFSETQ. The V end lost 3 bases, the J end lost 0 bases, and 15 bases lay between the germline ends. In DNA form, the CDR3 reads TGCGCCAGCAGCTCTACCAGGGGGGGGGACCAAGAGACCCAGTACTTC. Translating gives CASSSTRGGDQETQYF.

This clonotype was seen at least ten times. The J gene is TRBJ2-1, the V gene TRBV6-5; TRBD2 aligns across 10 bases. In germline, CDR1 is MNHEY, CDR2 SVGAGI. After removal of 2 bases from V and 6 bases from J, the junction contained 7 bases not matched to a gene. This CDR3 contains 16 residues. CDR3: CASSYGGLAAFNEQFF. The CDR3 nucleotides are TGTGCCAGCAGTTACGGCGGACTAGCGGCGTTCAATGAGCAGTTCTTC.

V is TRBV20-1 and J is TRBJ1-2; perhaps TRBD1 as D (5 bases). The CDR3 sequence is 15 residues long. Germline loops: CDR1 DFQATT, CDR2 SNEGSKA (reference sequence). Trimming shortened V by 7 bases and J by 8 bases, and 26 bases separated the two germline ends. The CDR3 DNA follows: TGCAGTGTTAAGTCCCGGGGACTATCTACGAAAGGCTACACCTTC. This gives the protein CSVKSRGLSTKGYTF.

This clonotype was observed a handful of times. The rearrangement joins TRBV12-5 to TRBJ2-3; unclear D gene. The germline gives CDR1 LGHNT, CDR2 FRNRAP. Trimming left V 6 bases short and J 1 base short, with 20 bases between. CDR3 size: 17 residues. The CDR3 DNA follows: TGTGCTAGTGGCTCGGGCTTTCGCGTAGACGGCACAGATACGCAGTATTTT. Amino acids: CASGSGFRVDGTDTQYF.

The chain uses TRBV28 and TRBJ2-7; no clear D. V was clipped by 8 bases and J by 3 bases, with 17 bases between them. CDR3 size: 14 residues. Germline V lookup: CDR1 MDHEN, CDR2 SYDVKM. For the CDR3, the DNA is TGTGCCAGCGAATCCCCGGGCACGGGCTACGAGCAGTACTTC. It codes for CASESPGTGYEQYF.

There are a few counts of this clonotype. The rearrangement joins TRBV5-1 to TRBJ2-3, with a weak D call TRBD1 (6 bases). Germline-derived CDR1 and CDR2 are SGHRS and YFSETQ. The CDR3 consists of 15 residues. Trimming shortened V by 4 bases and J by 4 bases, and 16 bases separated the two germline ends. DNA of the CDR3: TGCGCCAGCAGCGAAGACAGGTTAGGTGCAGATACGCAGTATTTT. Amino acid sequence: CASSEDRLGADTQYF.

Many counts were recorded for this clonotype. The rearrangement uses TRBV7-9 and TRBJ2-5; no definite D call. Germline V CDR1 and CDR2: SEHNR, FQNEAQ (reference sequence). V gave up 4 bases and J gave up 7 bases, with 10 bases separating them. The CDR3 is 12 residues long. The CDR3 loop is CASSSPLTTQYF. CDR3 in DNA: TGTGCCAGCAGCTCTCCCCTGACGACCCAGTACTTC.

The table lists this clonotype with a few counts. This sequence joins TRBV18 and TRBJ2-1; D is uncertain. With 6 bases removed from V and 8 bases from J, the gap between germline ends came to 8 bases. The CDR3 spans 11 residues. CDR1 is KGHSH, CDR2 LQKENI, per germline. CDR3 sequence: CASSIEYEQFF. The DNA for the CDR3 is TGTGCCAGCTCGATCGAGTATGAGCAGTTCTTC.